This T cell receptor beta chain was retrieved from a study of blood T cell repertoires in COVID-19. Background on the study: Sites in the United States, Italy and Spain provided acute and convalescent COVID-19 samples. The analysed material was cDNA or gDNA that came from T cells, B-cell-depleted T cells, or PBMCs.

CDR3 length: 13 amino acids. V lost 4 bases, J lost 4 bases, and 4 bases stayed unmatched. The germline gives CDR1 SGDLS, CDR2 YYNGEE. In the study's own analysis: Amplification from reference gene primers served as the basis for estimated nucleated cell counts. Assay: immunoSEQ multiplex PCR; the TCRdb copy retains only in-frame clones and omits some. Clone size and the V and J calls come from that table; the DNA yielded D and trimming. The profile shows roughly 30,000 clones, roughly 90% of them singletons. The V and J genes are TRBV9 and TRBJ1-2, with 7 bases aligning to TRBD1. What was sequenced was peripheral blood. This sequence was found in a human donor in a cohort sampled during active COVID-19. Here the CDR3 reads CASSSGDSYGYTF. CDR3 sequence (DNA): TGTGCCAGCAGCTCCGGGGACAGCTATGGCTACACCTTC.